A single sample is the source of the 28 T cell receptor beta chains below, sequenced in a study of OX40 agonist ivuxolimab in advanced cancers. Clones were read by immunoSEQ multiplex PCR, and TCRdb kept only the in-frame ones, dropping some. The table shows tens of thousands of clones, with nearly 90% occurring only once. The sample was CD4+ or CD8+ T cells sorted from blood, taken in a trial of the OX40 agonist ivuxolimab. The origin of the receptors is an adult with an advanced solid tumor such as melanoma, head and neck, liver or kidney cancer.

The gene calls are TRBV7-3 and TRBJ2-3; 8 nucleotides align to TRBD1. Trimming at V came to 3 bases and at J to 1 base, leaving 3 bases not matched to a gene. CDR1 and CDR2 (germline): SGHTA, FQGTGA. The length of the CDR3 is 15 residues. As DNA, the CDR3 is TGTGCCAGCAGCTTCCAGGGACAGGGCACAGATACGCAGTATTTT. It codes for CASSFQGQGTDTQYF.

There are a few counts of this clone. The chain links TRBV6-6 to TRBJ2-5; 7 bases line up with TRBD2. The junction had 6 bases not matched to a gene; V was cut back by 6 bases and J by 2 bases. CDR1 is MNHNY and CDR2 is SVGAGI in the germline V gene (reference sequence). The CDR3 loop spans 14 amino acids. Here the CDR3 DNA reads TGTGCCAGCAGCCGGGGACTACGGCAAGAGACCCAGTACTTC. The encoded protein is CASSRGLRQETQYF.

The chain combines TRBV5-1 with TRBJ2-7, with 11 bases that match TRBD2. The CDR3 length is 15 residues. From germline, CDR1 is SGHRS and CDR2 YFSETQ. After removal of 4 bases from V and 4 bases from J, the junction contained 7 bases not matched to a gene. DNA for the CDR3: TGCGCCAGCAGCCCCCCAACTAGCGGGAGTTACGAGCAGTACTTC. Translated: CASSPPTSGSYEQYF.

The CDR3 nucleotides read TGTGCCACCAGCAGAGTGGGGACAATCTACGAGCAGTACTTC. This gives the protein CATSRVGTIYEQYF. This sequence joins TRBV15 and TRBJ2-7; TRBD1 is a possible D gene (6 bases). Germline CDR1 and CDR2: LNHNV and YYDKDF (reference sequence). V lost 1 base and J 3 bases, leaving 10 bases between the germline ends. This CDR3 comprises 14 residues.

The chain has TRBV7-2 and TRBJ2-3; no clear D. The germline CDR1 and CDR2 sequences are SGHTA and FQGNSA. The CDR3 has 14 amino acids. Deletions cut 1 base from V and 5 bases from J, with 10 bases between. The CDR3: CASSLEYGKDTQYF. CDR3 bases: TGTGCCAGCAGCTTAGAATACGGTAAAGATACGCAGTATTTT.

V usage is TRBV7-8 and J usage is TRBJ2-1; either TRBD1 or TRBD2 may fit D (5 bases each). The CDR3 is 13 residues long. V was shortened by 6 bases and J by 6 bases, with 12 bases between the two germline ends. Germline loops: CDR1 SGHVS, CDR2 FQNEAQ. Written as DNA, the CDR3 is TGTGCCAGCAGGGCCGGGGACGGCAATGAGCAGTTCTTC. Protein sequence: CASRAGDGNEQFF.

This chain connects TRBV7-9 to TRBJ2-7, with TRBD1 identical over 8 bases. There are 14 residues in the CDR3. The junction had 6 bases not matched to a gene; V was cut back by 1 base and J by 7 bases. Germline V gene data show CDR1 as SEHNR and CDR2 as FQNEAQ (reference sequence). This CDR3 is CASSLVRGLGEQYF. CDR3 DNA sequence: TGTGCCAGCAGCTTAGTCAGGGGGCTAGGGGAGCAGTACTTC.

This clone has more than one count but fewer than ten. The chain uses TRBV2 and TRBJ1-1, with D perhaps TRBD1 (5 bases). Trimming left V 5 bases short and J 6 bases short, with 16 bases between. Germline loops: CDR1 SNHLY, CDR2 FYNNEI. There are 14 residues in the CDR3. CDR3 residues: CASSPDTPGAEAFF. The CDR3 coding sequence is TGTGCCAGCAGTCCCGACACCCCGGGGGCTGAAGCTTTCTTT.

This sequence joins TRBV6-5 and TRBJ1-2; 7 nucleotides match TRBD1. Trimming removed 6 bases from V and 8 bases from J; junction bases left unmatched: 9. This CDR3 spans 13 amino acids. Germline V CDR1 and CDR2: MNHEY, SVGAGI. CDR3 coding DNA: TGTGCCAGCAGCCGGAGACAGGGCGGAGGCTACACCTTC. Residues: CASSRRQGGGYTF.

The J gene is TRBJ2-2, the V gene TRBV7-2; TRBD1 aligns across 7 bases. V lost 3 bases, J lost 7 bases, and 8 bases stayed unmatched. This CDR3 spans 15 amino acids. Germline assignment: CDR1 SGHTA and CDR2 FQGNSA. This chain's CDR3 is CASSFPGRGIGELFF. CDR3 sequence (DNA): TGTGCCAGCAGCTTCCCGGGCAGGGGGATCGGGGAGCTGTTTTTT.

The CDR3 bases are TGTGCCAGCAGCAACTCCCGACTGTCGGGTGGACAGCCCCAGCATTTT. This codes for CASSNSRLSGGQPQHF. The V gene is TRBV5-6, the J gene TRBJ1-5; D call uncertain. This CDR3 has 16 amino acids. Trimming removed 4 bases from V and 7 bases from J, with 21 bases in between. Germline loops: CDR1 SGHDT, CDR2 YYEEEE.

V usage is TRBV15 and J usage is TRBJ1-2; TRBD1 agrees at 7 bases. CDR3 length: 15 amino acids. V was clipped by 2 bases and J by 4 bases; unmatched bases: 7. Germline-derived CDR1 and CDR2 are LNHNV and YYDKDF (reference sequence). CDR3 loop: CATSRSETGPYGYTF. Here the CDR3 DNA reads TGTGCCACCAGCAGATCGGAGACAGGGCCCTATGGCTACACCTTC.

This chain connects TRBV7-2 to TRBJ2-2; D may be TRBD1 (6 bases). The CDR3 has 15 residues. V lost 5 bases and J lost 0, with 10 bases in between. CDR1 and CDR2 (germline): SGHTA, FQGNSA. The CDR3 sequence: CASSLRTANTGELFF. CDR3 bases: TGTGCCAGCAGCCTCCGGACAGCGAACACCGGGGAGCTGTTTTTT.

This clone was found once. The junction does not match germline at one end; this may be a read error. Different DNA sequences within this sample yield the same CDR3. The gene calls are TRBV29-1 and TRBJ1-1; D is undetermined. CDR3 length equals 10 residues. Germline-derived CDR1 and CDR2 are SQVTM and ANQGSEA. DNA for the CDR3: TGTAGCGTTGTATCCACGAAAGCTTTCTTT. Residues: CSVVSTKAFF.

The table lists this clone with a count of one. This chain uses TRBV6-5 with TRBJ1-2; 9 bases are a match to TRBD1. After removal of 6 bases from V and 6 bases from J, the junction contained 8 bases not matched to a gene. Germline-derived CDR1 and CDR2 are MNHEY and SVGAGI. The CDR3 length is 14 residues. The CDR3 spells CASRQDTGGDGYTF. CDR3 DNA sequence: TGTGCCAGCAGGCAGGATACAGGGGGCGATGGCTACACCTTC.

Comments on this clone: The same CDR3 is also encoded by other DNA sequences in this sample. The chain links TRBV5-1 to TRBJ2-6; TRBD1 matches at 8 bases. Looked up from germline, CDR1 is SGHRS and CDR2 is YFSETQ. CDR3 length equals 16 residues. With 1 base clipped from V and 1 base from J, the junction kept 1 base outside the gene matches. CDR3 in amino acids: CASSLRTGSGANVLTF. CDR3 coding DNA: TGCGCCAGCAGCTTGAGGACAGGGTCTGGGGCCAACGTCCTGACTTTC.

The gene calls are TRBV6-5 and TRBJ2-1, with D perhaps TRBD1 or TRBD2 (5 bases each). The germline V gene has CDR1 MNHEY and CDR2 SVGAGI. Trimming stripped 0 bases from V and 6 bases from J, with 15 bases between. This CDR3 has 16 amino acids. The CDR3 DNA reads as TGTGCCAGCAGTTACTCGAGGAGCCTGAGGGGCAATGAGCAGTTCTTC. It is translated as CASSYSRSLRGNEQFF.

The chain has TRBV6-5 and TRBJ2-7, with D perhaps given as TRBD1 or TRBD2 (7 bases each). CDR1 MNHEY and CDR2 SVGAGI come from the germline V gene. The CDR3 runs 13 residues. The V end lost 6 bases, the J end lost 5 bases, and 14 bases lay between the germline ends. In nucleotides, the CDR3 is TGTGCCAGCAGGTCGACAGGGAGGGACGAGCAGTACTTC. Translation: CASRSTGRDEQYF.

The chain combines TRBV2 with TRBJ1-5; TRBD1 is a possible D gene (6 bases). The V end was cut by 2 bases, the J end by 2 bases, with 13 bases between. In germline, CDR1 is SNHLY, CDR2 FYNNEI. This CDR3 has 16 amino acids. For the CDR3, the DNA is TGTGCCAGCAGTGAAATAAGGGGGGGAGGCAATCAGCCCCAGCATTTT. Residues: CASSEIRGGGNQPQHF. Using reference TRBV2 and TRBJ1-5 for the parts outside the CDR3, the full variable domain is EPEVTQTPSHQVTQMGQEVILRCVPISNHLYFYWYRQILGQKVEFLVSFYNNEISEKSEIFDDQFSVERPDGSNFTLKIRSTKLEDSAMYFCASSEIRGGGNQPQHFGDGTRLSIL.

The chain has TRBV5-4 and TRBJ2-5; 7 positions match TRBD1. V lost 4 bases to trimming and J lost 1 base; unmatched junction nucleotides: 16. The germline V gene encodes CDR1 SGHNT and CDR2 YYREEE (reference sequence). The CDR3 is 18 residues long. The CDR3 nucleotides read TGTGCCAGCAGCCCCGGGACAGAGACGTCAAGAATCCAAGAGACCCAGTACTTC. This sequence encodes CASSPGTETSRIQETQYF.

This clone was seen a few times. The chain links TRBV6-5 to TRBJ1-1, with D unresolved. The V end lost 0 bases, the J end lost 1 base, and 6 bases lay between the germline ends. Germline V gene data show CDR1 as MNHEY and CDR2 as SVGAGI. The CDR3 length is 14 residues. The CDR3 DNA reads TGTGCCAGCAGTTACTCGTCCCAGAACACTGAAGCTTTCTTT. Protein product: CASSYSSQNTEAFF.

This clone was counted only a few times. This sequence joins TRBV29-1 and TRBJ1-1, with 9 bases aligning to TRBD1. Germline V gives CDR1 SQVTM, CDR2 ANQGSEA. CDR3 length: 11 amino acids. Trimming at V came to 4 bases and at J to 11 bases, leaving 5 bases not matched to a gene. The CDR3 sequence: CSVVTGGLAFF. For the CDR3, the DNA is TGCAGCGTTGTGACAGGGGGGTTGGCTTTCTTT.

This clone came up once. CDR3 coding DNA: TGTGCCAGCAGCTTAGGAGGGAGGGGGTTGGAGCAGTTCTTC. The encoded protein is CASSLGGRGLEQFF. The chain combines TRBV7-2 with TRBJ2-1, with D perhaps matching TRBD2 (7 bases). In germline, CDR1 is SGHTA, CDR2 FQGNSA. This CDR3 is 14 amino acids long. V was trimmed by 1 base and J by 10 bases, leaving 14 bases between them.

This chain connects TRBV6-6 to TRBJ2-5; TRBD2 aligns across 12 bases. The germline V gene has CDR1 MNHNY and CDR2 SVGAGI (reference sequence). V gave up 6 bases and J gave up 4 bases; unmatched junction bases: 9. The CDR3 runs to 16 residues. For the CDR3, the DNA is TGTGCCAGCAGAACCACGGGACTAGCGGGTGGAGAGACCCAGTACTTC. Protein sequence: CASRTTGLAGGETQYF.

The chain recombines TRBV5-1 with TRBJ1-1; 7 nucleotides align to TRBD1. This CDR3 has 14 amino acids. V trimming: 3 bases; J trimming: 1 base; junction bases outside the gene matches: 3. CDR1 is SGHRS, CDR2 YFSETQ, per germline. DNA of the CDR3: TGCGCCAGCAGCTCGGGACAGACGAACACTGAAGCTTTCTTT. It is translated as CASSSGQTNTEAFF.

J is TRBJ1-4 and V is TRBV6-6; 7 bases are shared with TRBD1. The CDR3 sequence is 15 residues long. The germline V gene has CDR1 MNHNY and CDR2 SVGAGI (reference sequence). With V trimmed by 0 bases and J by 11 bases, 9 bases remained unmatched. DNA for the CDR3: TGTGCCAGCAGTTACTCGAGGAATCCAGGGGGGAAACTGTTTTTT. Protein product: CASSYSRNPGGKLFF.

J is TRBJ1-5 and V is TRBV11-2; D uncertain. The CDR3 extends over 15 amino acids. Trimming removed 0 bases at V and 3 bases at J, with 9 bases between. The V gene's germline CDR1 is SGHAT and CDR2 FQNNGV. Here the CDR3 DNA reads TGTGCCAGCAGCTTAGACGGTGAGACCAATCAGCCCCAGCATTTT. It codes for CASSLDGETNQPQHF. The whole variable domain, remainder taken from reference TRBV11-2 and TRBJ1-5, is EAGVAQSPRYKIIEKRQSVAFWCNPISGHATLYWYQQILGQGPKLLIQFQNNGVVDDSQLPKDRFSAERLKGVDSTLKIQPAKLEDSAVYLCASSLDGETNQPQHFGDGTRLSIL.

The genes are TRBV19 and TRBJ1-3, with a possible D match to TRBD1 (5 bases). Germline V gives CDR1 LNHDA, CDR2 SQIVND (reference sequence). This CDR3 region has 18 residues. Trimming removed 3 bases at V and 0 bases at J, with 18 bases between. CDR3 nucleotide sequence: TGTGCCAGTAGTATCAGGAATAGGCAGGGTCGCTCTGGAAACACCATATATTTT. This translates into CASSIRNRQGRSGNTIYF.